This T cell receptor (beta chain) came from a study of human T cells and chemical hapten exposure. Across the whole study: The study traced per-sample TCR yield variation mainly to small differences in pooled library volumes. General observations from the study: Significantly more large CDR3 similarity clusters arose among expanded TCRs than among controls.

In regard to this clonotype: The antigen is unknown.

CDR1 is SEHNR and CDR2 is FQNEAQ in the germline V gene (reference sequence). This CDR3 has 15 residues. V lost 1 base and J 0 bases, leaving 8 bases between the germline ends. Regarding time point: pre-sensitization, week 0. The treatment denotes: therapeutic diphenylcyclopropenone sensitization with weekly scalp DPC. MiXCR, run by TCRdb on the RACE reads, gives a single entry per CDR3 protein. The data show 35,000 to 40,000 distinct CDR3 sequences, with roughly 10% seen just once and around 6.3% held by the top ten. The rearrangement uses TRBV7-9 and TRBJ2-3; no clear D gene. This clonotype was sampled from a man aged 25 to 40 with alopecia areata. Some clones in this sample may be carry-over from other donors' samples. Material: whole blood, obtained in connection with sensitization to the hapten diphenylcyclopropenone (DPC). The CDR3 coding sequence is TGTGCCAGCAGCTTAGAAAGATCTAGCACAGATACGCAGTATTTT. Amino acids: CASSLERSSTDTQYF.